This T cell receptor (beta chain) derives from a study of identical twins. TCRdb called the 5' RACE reads again in MiXCR, with one record for every CDR3 protein. The repertoire holds roughly 190,000 distinct CDR3 sequences, with about a sixth as singletons. Study conclusions and caveats: The study found excess low generation probability among twin-shared out-of-frame alpha sequences.

Everyone who donated was a healthy Caucasian. Notes on this clonotype: Its target is not known.

The CDR3 has 14 residues. Germline CDR1 and CDR2: SGDLS and YYNGEE. Trimming took 0 bases from V and 4 from J, leaving 8 bases between them. These sequences were also reported in another study, on T cells expressing NK-cell markers.

This TCR came from a young woman in good health. Specimen: CD8+ T cells sorted from blood. The chain has TRBV9 and TRBJ1-5; no clear D. CDR3 nucleotides: TGTGCCAGCAGCGTAGGTCAGACGAATCAGCCCCAGCATTTT. Protein sequence: CASSVGQTNQPQHF.